These 10 T cell receptor beta chains originate from one sample sequenced in a study of patients and donors after allogeneic stem cell transplantation. Each CDR3 protein is one row after TCRdb ran MiXCR on the RT-PCR reads. The sample lists roughly 940,000 distinct CDR3 sequences, around 17% seen once, with around 6% in the top ten. The sample comprised blood, either unsorted or a sorted T cell fraction (not recorded which). These receptor sequences come from a human donor who was either an allogeneic HSCT recipient or a stem cell or donor lymphocyte infusion donor (not recorded which). It is not recorded whose cells these are; they may come from a transplant donor.

This clonotype has more than one count but fewer than ten. The V gene is TRBV9, the J gene TRBJ1-2, with D possibly being TRBD1 (6 bases). The CDR3 length is 13 residues. V shed 0 bases and J shed 8 bases, with 11 bases lying between them. Germline V gives CDR1 SGDLS, CDR2 YYNGEE. CDR3 protein: CASSVGGRRGYTF. The CDR3 DNA is TGTGCCAGCAGCGTAGGGGGGCGCCGGGGCTACACCTTC.

This chain links TRBV20-1 with TRBJ2-7, with TRBD1 identical over 8 bases. The V gene end was trimmed by 6 bases and the J gene end by 0 bases; junction bases not matched to a gene: 7. This CDR3 region has 14 residues. Germline V gene data show CDR1 as DFQATT and CDR2 as SNEGSKA (reference sequence). CDR3: CSASAGQGSYEQYF. The CDR3 DNA is TGCAGTGCCTCCGCAGGACAGGGCTCCTACGAGCAGTACTTC.

V is TRBV27 and J is TRBJ2-7; 7 nucleotides line up with TRBD2. The CDR3 runs to 16 residues. Per germline, CDR1 MNHEY and CDR2 SMNVEV (reference sequence). V dropped 3 bases and J dropped 7; count of bases not matched to a gene: 15. The chain's CDR3 is CASSFFTEGSGGEQYF. The CDR3 DNA reads as TGTGCCAGCAGTTTTTTCACTGAGGGGTCGGGGGGAGAGCAGTACTTC.

For the CDR3, the DNA is TGTGCCACCAGGACCCGGGGACAGATCATGAACACTGAAGCTTTCTTT. It is translated as CATRTRGQIMNTEAFF. V gene TRBV24-1 combines with J gene TRBJ1-1, with 7 nucleotides matching TRBD1. Germline V gene sequence: CDR1 KGHDR, CDR2 SFDVKD. The ends lost 7 bases at V and 0 bases at J; junction bases unmatched: 10. The CDR3 contains 16 residues.

This clonotype was recorded a few times. The chain links TRBV5-1 to TRBJ2-5, with TRBD2 matching 8 bases. CDR3 length equals 19 residues. J was trimmed by 0 bases and V by 3 bases; bases with no gene match: 16. Germline loops: CDR1 SGHRS, CDR2 YFSETQ. CDR3 sequence: CASSSPSLAGRLYQETQYF. In DNA, the CDR3 is TGCGCCAGCAGCTCCCCGAGTTTAGCGGGGCGTCTGTACCAAGAGACCCAGTACTTC. Full variable domain (rest looked up from reference TRBV5-1 and TRBJ2-5): KAGVTQTPRYLIKTRGQQVTLSCSPISGHRSVSWYQQTPGQGLQFLFEYFSETQRNKGNFPGRFSGRQFSNSRSEMNVSTLELGDSALYLCASSSPSLAGRLYQETQYFGPGTRLLVL.

V usage is TRBV6-5 and J usage is TRBJ2-3; no definite D call. V dropped 2 bases and J dropped 1 base, with 10 bases sitting between them. This CDR3 region has 15 residues. Germline CDR1 reads MNHEY; CDR2 reads SVGAGI. The CDR3 DNA follows: TGTGCCAGCAGTTACAGAGGCTCTGGCACAGATACGCAGTATTTT. It specifies CASSYRGSGTDTQYF.

The J gene is TRBJ2-2, the V gene TRBV28, with 8 positions matching TRBD2. The V and J ends lost 1 base and 5 bases, in that order; junction bases with no gene match: 9. In germline, CDR1 is MDHEN, CDR2 SYDVKM. This CDR3 is built from 17 residues. The CDR3 sequence is CASSLFAPGGETGELFF. CDR3 nucleotides: TGTGCCAGCAGTTTATTTGCGCCGGGGGGGGAGACCGGGGAGCTGTTTTTT.

This clonotype appeared a single time. The rearrangement uses TRBV3-1 and TRBJ2-4; D is possibly TRBD1 (5 bases). Germline loops: CDR1 LGHDT, CDR2 YNNKEL (reference sequence). Trimming removed 4 bases from V and 4 bases from J, with 17 bases in between. The CDR3 is made up of 16 amino acids. As DNA, the CDR3 is TGTGCCAGCAGCCTCCAGGCAGGGCTCATAAAAAACATTCAGTACTTC. Translation: CASSLQAGLIKNIQYF.

This clonotype showed up many times. The J gene is TRBJ2-2, the V gene TRBV12-3 or TRBV12-4; D not certain. The CDR3 covers 10 residues. Trimming took 7 bases from V and 5 from J, leaving 2 bases between them. The CDR3 DNA is TGTGCCAGCAAGACCGGGGAGCTGTTTTTT. It translates to CASKTGELFF.

There are a few counts of this clonotype. The chain has TRBV3-1 and TRBJ1-3; 8 nucleotides line up with TRBD1. From germline, CDR1 is LGHDT and CDR2 YNNKEL (reference sequence). V shed 4 bases and J 1 base; nucleotides not matched to a gene: 3. CDR3 length: 15 residues. The CDR3 DNA sequence: TGTGCCAGCAGCCCCCGGGACAGGTCTGGAAACACCATATATTTT. Its translation is CASSPRDRSGNTIYF.